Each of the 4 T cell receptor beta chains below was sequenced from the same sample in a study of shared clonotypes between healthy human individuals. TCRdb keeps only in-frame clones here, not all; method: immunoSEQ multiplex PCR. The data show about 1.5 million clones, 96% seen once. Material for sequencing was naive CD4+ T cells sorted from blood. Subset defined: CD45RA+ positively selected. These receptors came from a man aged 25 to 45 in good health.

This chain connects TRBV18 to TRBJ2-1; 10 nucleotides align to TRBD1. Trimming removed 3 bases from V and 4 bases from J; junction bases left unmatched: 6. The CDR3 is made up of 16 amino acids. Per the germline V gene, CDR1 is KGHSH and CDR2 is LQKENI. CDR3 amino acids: CASSPRDRGSYNEQFF. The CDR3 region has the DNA TGTGCCAGCTCACCTCGGGACAGGGGATCGTACAATGAGCAGTTCTTC.

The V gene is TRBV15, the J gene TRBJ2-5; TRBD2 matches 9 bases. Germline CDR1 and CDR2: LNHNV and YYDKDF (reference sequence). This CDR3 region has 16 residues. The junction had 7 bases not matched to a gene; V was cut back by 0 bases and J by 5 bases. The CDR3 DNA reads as TGTGCCACCAGCAGAGATAGCGGGAGAGGGATGGAGACCCAGTACTTC. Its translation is CATSRDSGRGMETQYF.

The CDR3 DNA reads TGCGCCAGCAGCTTGGCAGTGACAGGGGTGAATGGCTACACCTTC. Translating gives CASSLAVTGVNGYTF. The J gene is TRBJ1-2, the V gene TRBV5-1; TRBD1 matches 8 bases. Germline CDR1 SGHRS, CDR2 YFSETQ. The CDR3 totals 15 residues. V dropped 0 bases and J dropped 6; count of bases not matched to a gene: 7.

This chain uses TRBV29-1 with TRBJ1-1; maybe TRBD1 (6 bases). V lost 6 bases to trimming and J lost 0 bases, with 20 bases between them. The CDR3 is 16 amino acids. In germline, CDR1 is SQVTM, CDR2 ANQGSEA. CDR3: CSVERRGGHMNTEAFF. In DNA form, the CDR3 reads TGCAGCGTCGAAAGGCGCGGGGGGCACATGAACACTGAAGCTTTCTTT.